The entry below describes one TCR beta chain. These data belong to a study of shared clonotypes between healthy human individuals. Some clones are missing from TCRdb's copy, which holds only in-frame ones; the method was immunoSEQ multiplex PCR. This sample carries more than 2 million clones, 80% to 95% of them seen once, and the ten largest clones take around 1.8%. Naive CD8 isolation took CD45RO-negative cells positively selected for CCR7 and excluded terminally differentiated effector memory CD45RA+ cells. Germline V lookup: CDR1 MNHEY, CDR2 SMNVEV (reference sequence). This CDR3 has 15 amino acids. Trimming took off 4 bases at V and 0 bases at J, with 11 bases between the two ends.

Sequenced: naive CD8+ T cells from PBMCs. This chain connects TRBV27 to TRBJ2-3; D gene uncertain. This TCR was recovered from a man between 18 and 35 years old in good health. Some clones in this sample may be carry-over from other donors' samples. In nucleotides, the CDR3 is TGTGCCAGCAGTTGGGCGGTCACTAGCACAGATACGCAGTATTTT. It encodes CASSWAVTSTDTQYF.